Below are 26 T cell receptor beta chains sequenced from a single sample in a study of cytomegalovirus exposure and HLA in healthy donors. The data were produced by immunoSEQ multiplex PCR, yet TCRdb's version contains in-frame clones alone and is incomplete. The sample holds fewer than 100,000 clones; 94% are singletons and the top ten take 3.3%. Material: PBMCs. The receptor set was obtained from a woman in her late teens or twenties in good health and CMV-seropositive.

The chain couples TRBV7-9 to TRBJ1-1, with unresolved D. CDR3 length: 16 amino acids. The germline gives CDR1 SEHNR, CDR2 FQNEAQ (reference sequence). Trimming took 2 bases from V and 4 from J, leaving 17 bases between them. CDR3 DNA: TGTGCCAGCAGCTTATGGATTTCCGGAGGAGGCACTGAAGCTTTCTTT. As protein: CASSLWISGGGTEAFF.

The CDR3 spells CAIPLAGGPSYEQYF. CDR3 DNA: TGTGCCATTCCACTAGCGGGTGGCCCTTCCTACGAGCAGTACTTC. This chain connects TRBV18 to TRBJ2-7, with TRBD2 matching 9 bases. This CDR3 is built from 15 residues. Per germline, CDR1 KGHSH and CDR2 LQKENI. The J segment lost 1 base and the V segment lost 10 bases, leaving 11 bases of the junction unmatched.

V gene TRBV7-3 combines with J gene TRBJ2-3, with TRBD2 matching 7 bases. V gave up 5 bases and J gave up 4 bases; unmatched junction bases: 9. CDR3 length: 15 residues. Germline V CDR1 and CDR2: SGHTA, FQGTGA. The CDR3 bases are TGTGCCAGCAGCCTAGGGGCGGGGGTCGCAGATACGCAGTATTTT. It yields the protein CASSLGAGVADTQYF.

This chain joins TRBV4-3 and TRBJ2-7; D is ambiguous. Trimming shortened V by 0 bases and J by 0 bases, and 15 bases separated the two germline ends. The CDR3 runs 17 residues. Germline CDR1 and CDR2: LGHNA and YSLEER. This chain's CDR3 is CASSQDLNEEISYEQYF. CDR3 nucleotide sequence: TGCGCCAGCAGCCAAGACCTCAATGAAGAGATCTCCTACGAGCAGTACTTC.

V gene TRBV7-2 combines with J gene TRBJ2-1; weak D call: TRBD2 (5 bases). Trimming took off 7 bases at V and 8 bases at J, with 15 bases between the two ends. Germline V gene lookup returns CDR1 SGHTA and CDR2 FQGNSA. This CDR3 has 13 residues. CDR3 amino acids: CASTRVGRDEQFF. In nucleotides, the CDR3 is TGTGCCAGCACCCGAGTAGGGCGGGATGAGCAGTTCTTC.

This sequence joins TRBV7-3 and TRBJ2-6; the match to TRBD1 covers 8 bases. In germline, CDR1 is SGHTA, CDR2 FQGTGA. J gave up 4 bases and V 5 bases, and 7 bases lay outside the gene matches. The CDR3 is 16 amino acids. The CDR3 region is CASSLRTGPGANVLTF. CDR3 sequence (DNA): TGTGCCAGCAGCCTGAGGACAGGGCCCGGGGCCAACGTCCTGACTTTC.

This chain links TRBV5-4 with TRBJ2-2, with 10 bases lining up with TRBD2. The junction had 7 bases not matched to a gene; V was cut back by 0 bases and J by 5 bases. Germline V gene data show CDR1 as SGHNT and CDR2 as YYREEE (reference sequence). The CDR3 spans 17 residues. The DNA for the CDR3 is TGTGCCAGCAGCTTGGGGCTAGCGGGAGAACGGACCGGGGAGCTGTTTTTT. Its protein is CASSLGLAGERTGELFF. Variable domain in full (rest from reference TRBV5-4 and TRBJ2-2): ETGVTQSPTHLIKTRGQQVTLRCSSQSGHNTVSWYQQALGQGPQFIFQYYREEENGRGNFPPRFSGLQFPNYSSELNVNALELDDSALYLCASSLGLAGERTGELFFGEGSRLTVL.

A word on this clone: This specimen includes other DNA sequences encoding the same CDR3. This chain links TRBV6-6 with TRBJ1-2, with D possibly matching TRBD1 (5 bases). The V end was cut by 2 bases, the J end by 2 bases, with 6 bases between. The CDR3 runs 13 residues. Germline CDR1 is MNHNY and CDR2 is SVGAGI (reference sequence). CDR3 amino acids: CASSYDRNYGYTF. CDR3 nucleotide sequence: TGTGCCAGCAGTTACGACAGAAACTATGGCTACACCTTC.

The genes are TRBV29-1 and TRBJ1-1; a weak D match, TRBD1 (5 bases). V lost 6 bases and J 8 bases, leaving 19 bases between the germline ends. The CDR3 loop spans 13 amino acids. CDR1 and CDR2 from the germline V gene are SQVTM and ANQGSEA. CDR3 sequence: CSVAGGGGLEAFF. The DNA of the CDR3 is TGCAGCGTGGCAGGCGGGGGGGGACTAGAAGCTTTCTTT.

The chain links TRBV5-1 to TRBJ2-7, with 7 bases aligning to TRBD1. The CDR3 is made up of 15 amino acids. V shed 4 bases, J shed 0 bases, and the junction held 7 bases outside the gene matches. Germline V gene data show CDR1 as SGHRS and CDR2 as YFSETQ. CDR3 protein: CASSPHRDSSYEQYF. The CDR3 region has the DNA TGCGCCAGCAGCCCTCACAGGGACAGCTCCTACGAGCAGTACTTC.

This chain links TRBV6-1 with TRBJ2-5; 9 bases align to TRBD1. The CDR3 runs 15 residues. J was trimmed by 2 bases and V by 5 bases; bases with no gene match: 6. Germline lookup yields CDR1 MNHNS and CDR2 SASEGT. CDR3 residues: CASSPGQGVQETQYF. The CDR3 nucleotides are TGTGCCAGCAGTCCGGGACAGGGAGTTCAAGAGACCCAGTACTTC.

This rearrangement joins TRBV4-2 to TRBJ1-5; no clear D. This CDR3 has 17 amino acids. The ends were cut back, 2 bases at V and 0 bases at J, with 14 bases in the middle. CDR1 and CDR2 (germline): LGHNA, YNFKEQ. The DNA of the CDR3 is TGTGCCAGCAGCCAATTTTTGGGAGCGTATAGCAATCAGCCCCAGCATTTT. It translates to CASSQFLGAYSNQPQHF.

The V and J genes are TRBV29-1 and TRBJ2-1, with 8 nucleotides matching TRBD2. CDR3 length: 15 amino acids. J gave up 5 bases and V 1 base, and 7 bases lay outside the gene matches. CDR1 and CDR2 from the germline V gene are SQVTM and ANQGSEA. In nucleotides, the CDR3 is TGCAGCGTTGAAGCGAGCGGGAGTGAGAACAATGAGCAGTTCTTC. As protein: CSVEASGSENNEQFF.

J is TRBJ1-4 and V is TRBV19; TRBD1 aligns across 9 bases. V shed 4 bases and J 5 bases; nucleotides not matched to a gene: 5. Germline CDR1 is LNHDA and CDR2 is SQIVND (reference sequence). The length of the CDR3 is 15 residues. The CDR3 here is CASSTPGTGNEKLFF. CDR3 sequence (DNA): TGTGCCAGTAGTACCCCCGGGACAGGGAATGAAAAACTGTTTTTT.

The genes are TRBV7-8 and TRBJ2-1; the match to TRBD2 covers 10 bases. The V segment lost 1 base and the J segment 12 bases; nucleotides outside the gene matches: 12. Germline CDR1 and CDR2: SGHVS and FQNEAQ. This CDR3 spans 16 amino acids. In nucleotides, the CDR3 is TGTGCCAGCAGCTTAGATGCACTAGCGGGGAGGATGTGGCAGTTCTTC. Translating gives CASSLDALAGRMWQFF.

This clone has only a few counts. This chain joins TRBV7-9 and TRBJ1-2; D might be TRBD1 (6 bases). V was cut by 4 bases and J by 4 bases, with 16 bases left in between. CDR3 length: 15 residues. Germline lookup yields CDR1 SEHNR and CDR2 FQNEAQ (reference sequence). This chain's CDR3 is CASSSGSGATYGYTF. Written as DNA, the CDR3 is TGTGCCAGCAGCTCGGGTTCAGGGGCCACCTATGGCTACACCTTC.

The V call is TRBV29-1, the J call TRBJ1-4, with 7 bases that match TRBD1. With V trimmed by 6 bases and J by 5 bases, 3 bases remained unmatched. Germline V gene lookup returns CDR1 SQVTM and CDR2 ANQGSEA. This CDR3 comprises 12 residues. CDR3 DNA sequence: TGCAGCGTGACAGGGTCGAATGAAAAACTGTTTTTT. Translated, it gives CSVTGSNEKLFF.

The chain has TRBV6-5 and TRBJ2-1; the match to TRBD1 covers 7 bases. The CDR3 length is 16 residues. V lost 1 base to trimming and J lost 0 bases; unmatched junction nucleotides: 3. CDR1 is MNHEY, CDR2 SVGAGI, per germline. This CDR3 is CASSYLGGASYNEQFF. Written as DNA, the CDR3 is TGTGCCAGCAGTTACTTAGGGGGCGCCTCCTACAATGAGCAGTTCTTC.

The chain couples TRBV7-8 to TRBJ2-3; D unresolved. The CDR3 sequence is 13 residues long. V shed 5 bases and J shed 3 bases, with 9 bases lying between them. Germline lookup yields CDR1 SGHVS and CDR2 FQNEAQ. The DNA of the CDR3 is TGTGCCAGCAGCGCCCTCCGGACAGATACGCAGTATTTT. It is translated as CASSALRTDTQYF.

The V gene is TRBV5-4, the J gene TRBJ1-3; D is unresolved. The CDR3 runs 15 residues. Trimming shortened V by 0 bases and J by 0 bases, and 7 bases separated the two germline ends. Germline lookup yields CDR1 SGHNT and CDR2 YYREEE (reference sequence). The CDR3 nucleotides read TGTGCCAGCAGCTTGGACAGAATCTCTGGAAACACCATATATTTT. Its protein product is CASSLDRISGNTIYF.

The J gene is TRBJ1-5, the V gene TRBV15; D unresolved. Trimming took off 4 bases at V and 6 bases at J, with 13 bases between the two ends. Germline-derived CDR1 and CDR2 are LNHNV and YYDKDF (reference sequence). The CDR3 sequence is 14 residues long. This CDR3 is CATSTTGATQPQHF. The CDR3 DNA reads TGTGCCACCAGCACAACGGGAGCTACTCAGCCCCAGCATTTT.

The chain employs TRBV2 and TRBJ2-7; D possibly corresponds to TRBD1 (5 bases). V was cut by 4 bases and J by 2 bases, with 15 bases left in between. Germline CDR1 reads SNHLY; CDR2 reads FYNNEI. This CDR3 has 15 residues. The CDR3 DNA sequence: TGTGCCAGCAGTGCGGGTCAGGGATTCGCCTACGAGCAGTACTTC. The encoded protein is CASSAGQGFAYEQYF.

V and J are TRBV5-1 and TRBJ1-1; no definite D call. This CDR3 has 16 amino acids. Looked up from germline, CDR1 is SGHRS and CDR2 is YFSETQ. V was shortened by 4 bases and J by 0 bases, with 16 bases between the two germline ends. The CDR3 protein is CASSPAILTLNTEAFF. CDR3 DNA sequence: TGCGCCAGCAGCCCGGCAATATTGACACTGAACACTGAAGCTTTCTTT. The whole variable domain, remainder taken from reference TRBV5-1 and TRBJ1-1, is KAGVTQTPRYLIKTRGQQVTLSCSPISGHRSVSWYQQTPGQGLQFLFEYFSETQRNKGNFPGRFSGRQFSNSRSEMNVSTLELGDSALYLCASSPAILTLNTEAFFGQGTRLTVV.

This clone was counted a single time. The chain is built from TRBV19 and TRBJ2-1, with 9 nucleotides matching TRBD2. Unmatched junction bases numbered 3, after V lost 3 bases and J lost 0 bases. This CDR3 comprises 16 residues. Germline lookup yields CDR1 LNHDA and CDR2 SQIVND (reference sequence). The CDR3 DNA is TGTGCCAGTAGTATCGAGGGACTAGCCTCCTACAATGAGCAGTTCTTC. As protein: CASSIEGLASYNEQFF.

V gene TRBV6-5 combines with J gene TRBJ1-6, with TRBD1 as a possible D gene (6 bases). Looked up from germline, CDR1 is MNHEY and CDR2 is SVGAGI. The ends were cut back, 2 bases at V and 9 bases at J, with 11 bases in the middle. This CDR3 comprises 14 residues. CDR3 DNA sequence: TGTGCCAGCAGTTACGGCAGGGGAAGTTCACCCCTCCACTTT. This gives the protein CASSYGRGSSPLHF.

This chain links TRBV19 with TRBJ1-2; D uncertain. The CDR3 has 14 amino acids. The germline V and J ends were trimmed by 5 bases and 0 bases, with 10 bases remaining between them. Germline CDR1 LNHDA, CDR2 SQIVND (reference sequence). CDR3 sequence: CASSLGLANYGYTF. The CDR3 DNA reads TGTGCCAGTAGTCTGGGTCTAGCTAACTATGGCTACACCTTC.